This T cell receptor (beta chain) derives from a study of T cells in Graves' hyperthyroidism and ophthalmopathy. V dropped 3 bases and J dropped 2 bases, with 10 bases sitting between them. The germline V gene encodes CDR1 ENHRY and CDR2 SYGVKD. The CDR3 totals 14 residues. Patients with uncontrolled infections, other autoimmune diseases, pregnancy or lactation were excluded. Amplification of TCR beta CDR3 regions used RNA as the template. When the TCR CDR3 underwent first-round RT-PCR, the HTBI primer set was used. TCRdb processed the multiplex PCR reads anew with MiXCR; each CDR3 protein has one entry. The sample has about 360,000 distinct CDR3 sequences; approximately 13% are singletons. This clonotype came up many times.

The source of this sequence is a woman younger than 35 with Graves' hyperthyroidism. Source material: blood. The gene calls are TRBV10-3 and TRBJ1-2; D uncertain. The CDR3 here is CAISERSGNYGYTF. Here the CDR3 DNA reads TGTGCCATCAGTGAAAGATCCGGGAACTATGGCTACACCTTC.